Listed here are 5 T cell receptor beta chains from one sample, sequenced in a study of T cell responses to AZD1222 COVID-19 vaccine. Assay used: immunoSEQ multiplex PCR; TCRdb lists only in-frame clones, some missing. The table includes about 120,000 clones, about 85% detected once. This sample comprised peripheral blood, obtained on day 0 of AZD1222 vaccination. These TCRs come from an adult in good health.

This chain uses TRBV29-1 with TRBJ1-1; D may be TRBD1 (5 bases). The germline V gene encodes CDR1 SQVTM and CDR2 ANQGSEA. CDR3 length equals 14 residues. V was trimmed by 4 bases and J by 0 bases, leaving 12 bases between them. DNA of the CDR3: TGCAGCGTTGGAGGGACGTTCCTGAACACTGAAGCTTTCTTT. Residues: CSVGGTFLNTEAFF.

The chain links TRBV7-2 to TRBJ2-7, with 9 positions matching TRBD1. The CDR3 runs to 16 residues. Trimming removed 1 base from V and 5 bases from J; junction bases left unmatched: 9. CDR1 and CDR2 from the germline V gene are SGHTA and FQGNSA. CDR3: CASSLEGGQGRNEQYF. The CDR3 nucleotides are TGTGCCAGCAGCTTAGAGGGGGGACAGGGAAGAAACGAGCAGTACTTC.

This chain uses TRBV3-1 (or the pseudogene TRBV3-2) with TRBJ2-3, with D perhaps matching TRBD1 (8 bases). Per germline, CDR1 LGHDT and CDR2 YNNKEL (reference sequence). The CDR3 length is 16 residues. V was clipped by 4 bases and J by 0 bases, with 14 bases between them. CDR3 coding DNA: TGTGCCAGCAGCCCAGGGGGCGGGAGCAGCACAGATACGCAGTATTTT. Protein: CASSPGGGSSTDTQYF.

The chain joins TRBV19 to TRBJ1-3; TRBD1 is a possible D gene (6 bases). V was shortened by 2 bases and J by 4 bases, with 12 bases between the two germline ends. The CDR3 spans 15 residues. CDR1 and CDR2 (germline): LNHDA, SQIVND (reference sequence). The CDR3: CASSIPGQLGNTIYF. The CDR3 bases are TGTGCCAGTAGTATACCAGGACAGCTCGGAAACACCATATATTTT.

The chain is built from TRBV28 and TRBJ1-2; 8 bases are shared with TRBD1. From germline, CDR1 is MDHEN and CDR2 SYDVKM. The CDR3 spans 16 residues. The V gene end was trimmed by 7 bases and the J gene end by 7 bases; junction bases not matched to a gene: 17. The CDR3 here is CASKYTERQGLGGYTF. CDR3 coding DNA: TGTGCCAGCAAGTATACCGAACGACAGGGGCTAGGTGGCTACACCTTC.